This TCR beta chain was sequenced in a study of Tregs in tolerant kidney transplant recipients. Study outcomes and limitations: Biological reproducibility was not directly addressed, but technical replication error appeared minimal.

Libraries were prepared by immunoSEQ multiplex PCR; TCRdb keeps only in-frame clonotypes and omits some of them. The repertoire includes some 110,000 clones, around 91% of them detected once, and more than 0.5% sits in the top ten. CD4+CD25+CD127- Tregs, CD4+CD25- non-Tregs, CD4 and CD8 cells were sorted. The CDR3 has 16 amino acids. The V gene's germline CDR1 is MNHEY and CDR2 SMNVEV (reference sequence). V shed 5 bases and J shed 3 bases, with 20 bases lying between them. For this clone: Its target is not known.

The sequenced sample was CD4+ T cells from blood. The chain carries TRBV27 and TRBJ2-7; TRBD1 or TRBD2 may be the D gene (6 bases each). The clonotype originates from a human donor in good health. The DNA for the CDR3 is TGTGCCAGCAGTCCAATATGGGGGGACATTTTCTACGAGCAGTACTTC. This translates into CASSPIWGDIFYEQYF.